The present T cell receptor (beta chain) was sequenced within a study of Ad26.COV2.S vaccination and SARS-CoV-2 variants. Study-level points and caveats: Relative to placebo recipients, vaccine recipients exhibited elevated spike-specific TCR breadth. Recipients of either vaccine or placebo displayed similar breadth of non-spike TCRs. Analyses that measured TCR breadth and depth may have underestimated total T cell responses.

The ends lost 6 bases at V and 6 bases at J; junction bases unmatched: 12. The CDR3 spans 15 residues. Germline V gene sequence: CDR1 SGHVS, CDR2 FNYEAQ. Data came from immunoSEQ multiplex PCR; TCRdb stores just in-frame clones and leaves some out. The sample has just over 350,000 clones; about 91% are singletons. Note on this clone: Its specificity is unknown.

The specimen was peripheral blood, collected after recovery from COVID-19. This TCR came from a human donor who had recovered from COVID-19. The rearrangement links TRBV7-6 to TRBJ2-5, with TRBD2 matching over 8 bases. CDR3 protein: CASRPALGGVKTQYF. As DNA, the CDR3 is TGTGCCAGCAGGCCAGCCCTCGGGGGGGTCAAGACCCAGTACTTC.